These 20 T cell receptor beta chains share one sample of origin, sequenced in a study of T cell responses to AZD1222 COVID-19 vaccine (dated by TCRdb to the early 2020s). Explained via the paper, the time point label denotes: baseline before first vaccination. The library was generated by the immunoSEQ multiplex PCR assay. The clones in this table, taken by TCRdb from immuneACCESS, are in-frame only. Not every clone is retained; where verified, under half of the shortfall comes from an unresolved V gene, and the cause of the rest is unknown. The sample data list 110,000 to 150,000 clones, and just over 90% of these were observed just once. About 9.1% of the sample belongs to the ten largest clones. Sequenced material: peripheral blood, taken on day 0 of AZD1222 vaccination. Receptor source: an adult in good health.

The V gene is TRBV7-2, the J gene TRBJ1-1; no clear D. The CDR3 extends over 13 amino acids. Germline values: CDR1 SGHTA, CDR2 FQGNSA. Trimming removed 5 bases from V and 7 bases from J, with 14 bases in between. The CDR3 loop is CASSPPGGLEAFF. CDR3 nucleotide sequence: TGTGCCAGCAGCCCCCCGGGAGGCCTTGAAGCTTTCTTT. Full variable domain (missing parts from reference TRBV7-2 and TRBJ1-1): GAGVSQSPSNKVTEKGKDVELRCDPISGHTALYWYRQSLGQGLEFLIYFQGNSAPDKSGLPSDRFSAERTGGSVSTLTIQRTQQEDSAVYLCASSPPGGLEAFFGQGTRLTVV.

V gene TRBV10-3 combines with J gene TRBJ2-7; a possible D gene is TRBD1 (6 bases). V lost 6 bases and J 7 bases, leaving 13 bases between the germline ends. The CDR3 has 12 residues. Per germline, CDR1 ENHRY and CDR2 SYGVKD. This CDR3 is CAIRQGSQEQYF. As DNA, the CDR3 is TGTGCCATCAGACAGGGATCCCAGGAGCAGTACTTC.

As to this clone: Because the CDR3 is missing its conserved closing phenylalanine or tryptophan, this is likely a read error. Because the CDR3's place on the DNA is in doubt, the DNA is left out and the CDR3 is given as listed by TCRdb. The V and J genes are TRBV19 and TRBJ1-4. The CDR3 numbers 11 amino acids, ends counted. Germline V gives CDR1 LNHDA, CDR2 SQIVND (reference sequence). The CDR3 loop reads CASSMGPPVRI.

The V gene is TRBV10-3, the J gene TRBJ2-1; D gene ambiguous. Per the germline V gene, CDR1 is ENHRY and CDR2 is SYGVKD. CDR3 length: 16 residues. Between the trimmed V and J ends, which lost 5 bases and 5 bases, there was a span of 19 bases. CDR3 DNA sequence: TGTGCCATCAGTCACCGGACCCAAGGTGGGGACAATGAGCAGTTCTTC. It specifies CAISHRTQGGDNEQFF.

The sample holds one count of this clone. The rearrangement uses TRBV24-1 and TRBJ1-3; no definite D call. The CDR3 sequence is 12 residues long. The germline V gene has CDR1 KGHDR and CDR2 SFDVKD. Trimming pared 3 bases from V and 9 bases from J, leaving 8 bases between. In DNA form, the CDR3 reads TGTGCCACCAGTGATGTGGACCGCACCATATATTTT. This translates into CATSDVDRTIYF.

This chain connects TRBV7-9 to TRBJ1-1; the match to TRBD1 covers 7 bases. The CDR3 sequence is 17 residues long. V shed 3 bases, J shed 1 base, and the junction held 11 bases outside the gene matches. From germline, CDR1 is SEHNR and CDR2 FQNEAQ (reference sequence). This CDR3 is CASSFSLKGGANTEAFF. CDR3 coding DNA: TGTGCCAGCAGCTTCAGCTTGAAAGGGGGCGCGAACACTGAAGCTTTCTTT.

The sample holds a few counts of this clone. This sequence joins TRBV24-1 and TRBJ1-3; D call uncertain. The V gene's germline CDR1 is KGHDR and CDR2 SFDVKD. The CDR3 is 14 amino acids. Trimming stripped 3 bases from V and 0 bases from J, with 5 bases between. The CDR3 region is CATSDDNSGNTIYF. In nucleotides, the CDR3 is TGTGCCACCAGTGATGACAACTCTGGAAACACCATATATTTT.

The genes are TRBV5-8 and TRBJ1-2; D gene unclear. Trimming stripped 0 bases from V and 7 bases from J, with 7 bases between. Germline CDR1 reads SGHTS; CDR2 reads YDEGEE. The CDR3 has 12 residues. The CDR3 protein is CASSLVWTGYTF. CDR3 nucleotide sequence: TGTGCCAGCAGCTTGGTGTGGACTGGCTACACCTTC.

The chain employs TRBV5-5 and TRBJ1-2, with a tentative D call TRBD1 (5 bases). Germline V gene data show CDR1 as SGHKS and CDR2 as YYEKEE (reference sequence). The CDR3 runs to 14 residues. V lost 4 bases, J lost 8 bases, and 18 bases lay in between. The CDR3 reads CASSGTGRAKGYTF. In nucleotides, the CDR3 is TGTGCCAGCAGCGGAACGGGACGGGCCAAAGGCTACACCTTC.

The V and J genes are TRBV7-9 and TRBJ1-2, with a possible D match to TRBD1 (6 bases). Deletions cut 1 base from V and 8 bases from J, with 20 bases between. Germline CDR1 is SEHNR and CDR2 is FQNEAQ (reference sequence). The CDR3 has 16 amino acids. The CDR3: CASSLGRSRGTSGYTF. The CDR3 bases are TGTGCCAGCAGCTTAGGGCGCAGTCGGGGGACAAGCGGCTACACCTTC.

V usage is TRBV7-9 and J usage is TRBJ1-2, with TRBD1 matching over 7 bases. CDR3 length: 12 amino acids. J gave up 3 bases and V 5 bases, and 0 bases lay outside the gene matches. Per the germline V gene, CDR1 is SEHNR and CDR2 is FQNEAQ (reference sequence). The CDR3 DNA sequence: TGTGCCAGCAGCCAGGGGGACTATGGCTACACCTTC. It specifies CASSQGDYGYTF.

This rearrangement joins TRBV4-1 to TRBJ1-3; tentative D call: TRBD1 (6 bases). The V end was cut by 3 bases, the J end by 12 bases, with 30 bases between. There are 18 residues in the CDR3. Germline CDR1 is MGHRA and CDR2 is YSYEKL. This chain's CDR3 is CASSQTDGQKGVTVVIYF. Written as DNA, the CDR3 is TGCGCCAGCAGCCAGACGGACGGACAAAAGGGGGTAACCGTTGTCATATATTTT.

The CDR3 DNA is TGCGCCAGCAGTCGATCAGGGGACAGATTCACCTACGAGCAGTACTTC. Translation: CASSRSGDRFTYEQYF. V usage is TRBV4-1 and J usage is TRBJ2-7; 7 nucleotides agree with TRBD1. The J segment lost 2 bases and the V segment lost 6 bases, leaving 13 bases of the junction unmatched. Germline V gene sequence: CDR1 MGHRA, CDR2 YSYEKL. The CDR3 length is 16 residues.

The V call is TRBV13, the J call TRBJ1-2; 7 nucleotides align to TRBD1. V gave up 0 bases and J gave up 1 base; unmatched junction bases: 5. CDR3 size: 16 residues. From germline, CDR1 is PRHDT and CDR2 FYEKMQ (reference sequence). CDR3 sequence: CASSLGGGDSNYGYTF. In DNA, the CDR3 is TGTGCCAGCAGCTTAGGCGGGGGGGACAGTAACTATGGCTACACCTTC.

The chain is built from TRBV5-5 and TRBJ1-1; D not resolved. The CDR3 loop spans 16 amino acids. Germline-derived CDR1 and CDR2 are SGHKS and YYEKEE (reference sequence). Trimming left V 0 bases short and J 1 base short, with 13 bases between. The CDR3: CASSLGARRRNTEAFF. CDR3 coding DNA: TGTGCCAGCAGCTTGGGGGCCAGGCGGAGGAACACTGAAGCTTTCTTT.

The chain has TRBV2 and TRBJ1-2; D is uncertain. Germline CDR1 is SNHLY and CDR2 is FYNNEI. The CDR3 is 14 residues long. Trimming removed 5 bases at V and 4 bases at J, with 14 bases between. CDR3 sequence reads: CASSQRWAGYGYTF. Written as DNA, the CDR3 is TGTGCCAGCAGTCAAAGGTGGGCTGGCTATGGCTACACCTTC.

V and J are TRBV9 and TRBJ2-3, with D tentatively TRBD1 (6 bases). V was pared by 5 bases and J by 0 bases, with 13 bases between. Germline loops: CDR1 SGDLS, CDR2 YYNGEE. This CDR3 region has 15 residues. CDR3 DNA sequence: TGTGCCAGCAGTAAACGCAGGGGTAGCACAGATACGCAGTATTTT. Amino acid sequence: CASSKRRGSTDTQYF.

The V and J genes are TRBV11-2 and TRBJ1-3, with unresolved D. The germline V gene has CDR1 SGHAT and CDR2 FQNNGV. This CDR3 comprises 11 residues. Trimming stripped 5 bases from V and 4 bases from J, with 3 bases between. CDR3 loop: CASSHGNTIYF. CDR3 nucleotides: TGTGCCAGCAGCCACGGAAACACCATATATTTT.

The V call is TRBV6-5, the J call TRBJ1-1, with no clear D. Germline values: CDR1 MNHEY, CDR2 SVGAGI. This CDR3 has 13 residues. V lost 9 bases, J lost 5 bases, and 16 bases lay in between. For the CDR3, the DNA is TGTGCCAGTCGGAACGGGGAATGGACTGAAGCTTTCTTT. It encodes CASRNGEWTEAFF.

Worth noting for this clone: The sample holds other DNA sequences that translate to the same CDR3. V gene TRBV27 combines with J gene TRBJ2-1; D gene ambiguous. The CDR3 is 12 residues long. CDR1 and CDR2 from the germline V gene are MNHEY and SMNVEV (reference sequence). The germline V and J ends were trimmed by 2 bases and 6 bases, with 5 bases remaining between them. The CDR3 spells CASSLAGNEQFF. Written as DNA, the CDR3 is TGTGCCAGCAGTTTAGCTGGCAATGAGCAGTTCTTC.